These 9 T cell receptor beta chains originate from one sample sequenced in a study of blood T cell repertoires in COVID-19. Measured with immunoSEQ multiplex PCR; TCRdb has only the in-frame clones, and not every one. Here the sample spans around 180,000 clones, 80% to 90% being singletons. Sequencing input: peripheral blood. All receptors come from a human donor with active or convalescent COVID-19. The donor label of this sample is uncertain.

The chain uses TRBV2 and TRBJ2-2, with D possibly being TRBD1 (6 bases). CDR3 length: 14 amino acids. Trimming took 6 bases from V and 1 from J, leaving 9 bases between them. The V gene's germline CDR1 is SNHLY and CDR2 FYNNEI. CDR3 loop: CASSGTRNTGELFF. DNA for the CDR3: TGTGCCAGCAGCGGGACAAGGAACACCGGGGAGCTGTTTTTT.

In its sample, this clone was seen a few times. The chain has TRBV20-1 and TRBJ1-2, with D perhaps TRBD1 (5 bases). The CDR3 is 11 amino acids. Germline CDR1 reads DFQATT; CDR2 reads SNEGSKA (reference sequence). CDR3 region: CMSGDDYGYTF. CDR3 DNA: TGCATGTCGGGGGACGATTATGGCTACACCTTC.

The V gene is TRBV9, the J gene TRBJ1-1; 7 bases map to TRBD1. V lost 4 bases to trimming and J lost 0 bases; unmatched junction nucleotides: 6. The germline gives CDR1 SGDLS, CDR2 YYNGEE. The CDR3 covers 15 residues. CDR3 sequence reads: CASSYGTVMNTEAFF. The CDR3 nucleotides read TGTGCCAGCAGCTATGGGACAGTAATGAACACTGAAGCTTTCTTT.

This clone was seen once. The chain carries TRBV19 and TRBJ2-1; 8 nucleotides align to TRBD2. Germline-derived CDR1 and CDR2 are LNHDA and SQIVND (reference sequence). The CDR3 runs to 18 residues. Trimming cost V 3 bases and J 5 bases; bases outside gene matches: 15. This chain's CDR3 is CASSIPRNWISGNNEQFF. CDR3 sequence (DNA): TGTGCCAGTAGTATTCCCAGGAATTGGATTAGCGGGAACAATGAGCAGTTCTTC.

The genes are TRBV28 and TRBJ1-1; D is uncertain. Germline V gene data show CDR1 as MDHEN and CDR2 as SYDVKM. There are 12 residues in the CDR3. Trimming stripped 2 bases from V and 5 bases from J, with 6 bases between. The CDR3 nucleotides are TGTGCCAGCAGTTTAGCAGGAACTGAAGCTTTCTTT. The encoded protein is CASSLAGTEAFF.

The sample holds a few counts of this clone. This rearrangement joins TRBV7-9 to TRBJ2-2, with a possible D match to TRBD1 (7 bases). The CDR3 is 14 residues long. V was pared by 8 bases and J by 4 bases, with 14 bases between. In germline, CDR1 is SEHNR, CDR2 FQNEAQ (reference sequence). The CDR3 DNA reads as TGTGCCAGCGTGGAGGGGGCGTCCACCGGGGAGCTGTTTTTT. As protein: CASVEGASTGELFF.

This chain joins TRBV4-1 and TRBJ1-1; D gene unclear. Per germline, CDR1 MGHRA and CDR2 YSYEKL. This CDR3 is 15 amino acids long. Trimming took off 1 base at V and 0 bases at J, with 9 bases between the two ends. CDR3 region: CASSQVTRLNTEAFF. As DNA, the CDR3 is TGCGCCAGCAGCCAAGTTACCAGGCTGAACACTGAAGCTTTCTTT.

The rearrangement joins TRBV2 to TRBJ1-5, with TRBD1 matching over 10 bases. CDR3 size: 15 residues. V lost 6 bases and J lost 3; bases outside the gene matches: 5. Per the germline V gene, CDR1 is SNHLY and CDR2 is FYNNEI. CDR3 region: CASRWGQGNNQPQHF. CDR3 bases: TGTGCCAGCAGGTGGGGACAGGGGAACAATCAGCCCCAGCATTTT.

The rearrangement links TRBV7-2 to TRBJ2-5; 8 bases are shared with TRBD2. The CDR3 length is 14 residues. V lost 5 bases and J lost 3; bases outside the gene matches: 5. The germline CDR1 and CDR2 sequences are SGHTA and FQGNSA. CDR3 nucleotides: TGTGCCAGCAGCCCAACGGGGGGGGAAGAGACCCAGTACTTC. Translating it yields CASSPTGGEETQYF.